One T cell receptor (beta chain) is described in this entry. Germline lookup yields CDR1 SGHRS and CDR2 YFSETQ. Deletions cut 1 base from V and 7 bases from J, with 18 bases between. This CDR3 region has 17 residues. This record belongs to a study of cytotoxic CD8 clonotypes in ibrutinib-treated CLL. TCRdb keeps only in-frame clones here, not all; method: immunoSEQ multiplex PCR. In the table there are 35,000 or so clones, 70% to 80% of which are singletons. The chain has TRBV5-1 and TRBJ1-6; D not certain. The source is a human donor with chronic lymphocytic leukemia. The input for sequencing was PBMCs, taken at disease progression, from a patient treated with ibrutinib. CDR3 coding DNA: TGCGCCAGCAGCTTGTCAGTTGCCCTCCTGGGGAATTCACCCCTCCACTTT. This translates into CASSLSVALLGNSPLHF.